This note documents a single T cell receptor beta chain sequence. Its antigen target is currently unknown. No clone much larger than this one lies a single base away; base qualities are absent. The library was obtained by RT-PCR. The sequencer listed for this sample is Illumina MiSeq. The public reads were reanalyzed by TCRdb: fastp trimming at Q25, MiXCR alignment, in-frame beta chains only. CDR3 protein sequences are deduplicated, and each keeps its most common genes and DNA. The sample has fewer than 800,000 distinct CDR3 sequences on record, about 14% of them singletons. The ten largest clones capture about 3.9% of the sample. These data originate in a study (TCRdb year 2016). This receptor was taken from a female donor in good health, serving as a healthy control. Material for sequencing was memory CD4+ T cells from blood.

Here is the DNA: TGTGCCAGCAGAAAGGACGGCAATGAGCAGTTCTTC. Its product reads: CASRKDGNEQFF. The rearranged segments are TRBV2 and TRBJ2-1; a confident D gene designation cannot be given. From the germline V gene, CDR1 is SNHLY and CDR2 is FYNNEI. Spanning cysteine to phenylalanine, the CDR3 consists of 12 amino acids. The entry retains the CDR3 DNA only, 36 bases that are in frame from base 1. Trimming takes 6 bases from V and 6 bases from J, and the germline ends sit 9 bases apart.